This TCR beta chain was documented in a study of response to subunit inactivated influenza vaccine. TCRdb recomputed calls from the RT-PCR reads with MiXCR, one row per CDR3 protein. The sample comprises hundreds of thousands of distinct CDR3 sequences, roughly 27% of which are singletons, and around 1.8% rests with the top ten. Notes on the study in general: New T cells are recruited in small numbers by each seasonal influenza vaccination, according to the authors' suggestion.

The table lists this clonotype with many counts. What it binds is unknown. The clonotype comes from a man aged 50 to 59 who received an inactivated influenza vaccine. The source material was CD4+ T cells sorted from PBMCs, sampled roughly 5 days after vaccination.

The CDR3 loop reads CASSTPPDTQYF. The CDR3, as DNA: TGTGCCAGCAGCACCCCCCCAGATACGCAGTATTTT. The chain has TRBV6-2 or TRBV6-3 and TRBJ2-3, with D unresolved. V lost 6 bases to trimming and J lost 4 bases, with 8 bases between them. Germline V lookup: CDR1 MNHEY, CDR2 SVGEGT. The CDR3 runs 12 residues.